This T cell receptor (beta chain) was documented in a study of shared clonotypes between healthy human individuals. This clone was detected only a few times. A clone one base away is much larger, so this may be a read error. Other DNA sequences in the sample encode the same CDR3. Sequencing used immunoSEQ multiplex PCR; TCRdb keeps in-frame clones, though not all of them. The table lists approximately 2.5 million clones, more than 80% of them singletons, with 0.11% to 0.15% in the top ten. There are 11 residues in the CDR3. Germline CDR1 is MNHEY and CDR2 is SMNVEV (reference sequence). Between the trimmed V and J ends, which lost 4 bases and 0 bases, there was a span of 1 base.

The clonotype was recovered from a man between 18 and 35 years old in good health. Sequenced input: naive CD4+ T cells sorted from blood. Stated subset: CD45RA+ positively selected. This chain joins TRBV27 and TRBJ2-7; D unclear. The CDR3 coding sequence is TGTGCCAGCAGTTCCTCCTACGAGCAGTACTTC. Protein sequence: CASSSSYEQYF.